Each of the 29 T cell receptor beta chains below was sequenced from the same sample in a study of T cells in Graves' hyperthyroidism and ophthalmopathy. It was RNA transcripts that yielded the amplified TCR beta CDR3 regions. When the TCR CDR3 underwent first-round RT-PCR, the HTBI primer set was used. TCRdb processed the multiplex PCR reads anew with MiXCR; each CDR3 protein has one entry. This sample has 650,000 to 700,000 distinct CDR3 sequences, with roughly 17% found just once. The material sequenced was blood. The origin of the receptors is a man aged 50 to 59 with Graves' hyperthyroidism.

This clonotype was detected a few times. The V call is TRBV2, the J call TRBJ2-1; a weak D match, TRBD1 (6 bases). CDR1 is SNHLY, CDR2 FYNNEI, per germline. The V gene lost 7 bases and the J gene lost 11 bases, with 15 bases spanning the gap. The CDR3 contains 12 residues. CDR3 in amino acids: CASIFVGTQQFF. Here the CDR3 DNA reads TGTGCCAGCATTTTCGTCGGGACACAGCAGTTCTTC.

The CDR3 DNA reads TGTGCCAGCAGCGCCCCGTCTGGGGCCGGGACCGGGGAGCTGTTTTTT. Protein sequence: CASSAPSGAGTGELFF. This chain connects TRBV9 to TRBJ2-2; D possibly corresponds to TRBD1 (5 bases). This CDR3 is 16 amino acids long. Trimming shortened V by 3 bases and J by 5 bases, and 17 bases separated the two germline ends. In germline, CDR1 is SGDLS, CDR2 YYNGEE.

This clonotype has just a few counts. The chain recombines TRBV7-3 with TRBJ2-5; 8 bases map to TRBD2. The CDR3 sequence is 15 residues long. Germline CDR1 reads SGHTA; CDR2 reads FQGTGA. V shed 2 bases, J shed 5 bases, and the junction held 7 bases outside the gene matches. The CDR3 DNA is TGTGCCAGCAGCTTATCCGACACGGGGGGGGAGACCCAGTACTTC. It specifies CASSLSDTGGETQYF.

The chain carries TRBV20-1 and TRBJ2-5; no definite D call. The V gene lost 6 bases and the J gene lost 13 bases, with 18 bases spanning the gap. Germline V gives CDR1 DFQATT, CDR2 SNEGSKA (reference sequence). The CDR3 runs 11 residues. The CDR3 spells CSAEDGRFRYF. Here the CDR3 DNA reads TGCAGTGCCGAAGACGGACGGTTCCGGTACTTC.

This clonotype was recorded a few times. This chain connects TRBV6-2 or TRBV6-3 to TRBJ1-1; the match to TRBD1 covers 8 bases. Germline V gives CDR1 MNHEY, CDR2 SVGEGT. This CDR3 has 14 amino acids. The J segment lost 6 bases and the V segment lost 6 bases, leaving 9 bases of the junction unmatched. The CDR3: CASRYHQGAAEAFF. In nucleotides, the CDR3 is TGTGCCAGCAGATACCACCAGGGGGCGGCTGAAGCTTTCTTT.

The CDR3 DNA is TGCAGTGCAATAGTTAGGGATGGGACCCAGTACTTC. Residues: CSAIVRDGTQYF. The chain carries TRBV20-1 and TRBJ2-5; unclear D gene. Trimming pared 6 bases from V and 7 bases from J, leaving 15 bases between. Germline lookup yields CDR1 DFQATT and CDR2 SNEGSKA (reference sequence). This CDR3 has 12 amino acids.

There are a few counts of this clonotype. This chain uses TRBV11-2 with TRBJ2-2; 9 bases fit TRBD2. The CDR3 covers 17 residues. The germline V gene has CDR1 SGHAT and CDR2 FQNNGV. Unmatched junction bases numbered 11, after V lost 5 bases and J lost 4 bases. CDR3 sequence: CASSPLAGGPSTGELFF. The CDR3 DNA reads TGTGCCAGCAGCCCGCTTGCGGGAGGGCCCAGCACCGGGGAGCTGTTTTTT.

As regards this clonotype: Relative to the germline gene, one junction end is altered; a read error may explain this. The J gene is TRBJ2-3, the V gene TRBV30, with 8 positions matching TRBD2. This CDR3 has 14 residues. Germline loops: CDR1 GTSNPN, CDR2 SVGIG (reference sequence). In DNA, the CDR3 is TGTGCCTGGAGGAGCGGGAGAAGTTCAGATACGCGGTATTTT. Amino acid sequence: CAWRSGRSSDTRYF.

The table lists this clonotype with many counts. The J gene is TRBJ2-7, the V gene TRBV6-1, with D perhaps matching TRBD1 (6 bases). V gave up 5 bases and J gave up 0 bases, with 11 bases separating them. Germline CDR1 and CDR2: MNHNS and SASEGT. The CDR3 loop spans 14 amino acids. The CDR3 region is CASSKQGNSYEQYF. CDR3 nucleotide sequence: TGTGCCAGCAGTAAACAGGGTAACTCCTACGAGCAGTACTTC.

This clonotype was seen only a few times. The chain has TRBV11-2 and TRBJ1-1; D not certain. Looked up from germline, CDR1 is SGHAT and CDR2 is FQNNGV. The CDR3 has 16 residues. V was trimmed by 8 bases and J by 0 bases, leaving 19 bases between them. The CDR3 protein is CASSRAQTLMNTEAFF. CDR3 bases: TGTGCCAGCTCCCGGGCCCAGACACTTATGAACACTGAAGCTTTCTTT.

This clonotype was observed at least ten times. The J gene is TRBJ1-5, the V gene TRBV28; D is unclear. Trimming took 1 base from V and 9 from J, leaving 13 bases between them. Germline V gene lookup returns CDR1 MDHEN and CDR2 SYDVKM. The CDR3 is 14 residues long. CDR3 nucleotides: TGTGCCAGCAGTTTATTAATGGAAAGTAGGCCCCAGCATTTT. It yields the protein CASSLLMESRPQHF. Full variable domain (rest looked up from reference TRBV28 and TRBJ1-5): DVKVTQSSRYLVKRTGEKVFLECVQDMDHENMFWYRQDPGLGLRLIYFSYDVKMKEKGDIPEGYSVSREKKERFSLILESASTNQTSMYLCASSLLMESRPQHFGDGTRLSIL.

The chain carries TRBV6-1 and TRBJ1-5; D may be TRBD1 (6 bases). The CDR3 spans 15 residues. Per germline, CDR1 MNHNS and CDR2 SASEGT. V was cut by 6 bases and J by 6 bases, with 18 bases left in between. Here the CDR3 DNA reads TGTGCCAGCAGGGAATCAGGGGTAGGAAGTCAGCCCCAGCATTTT. Amino acid sequence: CASRESGVGSQPQHF.

This clonotype was counted ten times or more. The J gene is TRBJ1-2, the V gene TRBV28, with 12 bases lining up with TRBD1. The CDR3 is made up of 16 amino acids. Germline CDR1 MDHEN, CDR2 SYDVKM. V shed 7 bases, J shed 8 bases, and the junction held 14 bases outside the gene matches. CDR3 residues: CASIPPSGQGARGYTF. In nucleotides, the CDR3 is TGTGCCAGCATCCCTCCCTCGGGACAGGGGGCGCGGGGCTACACCTTC.

This clonotype was seen a handful of times. The gene calls are TRBV3-1 and TRBJ2-7, with 7 positions matching TRBD2. Germline V gene data show CDR1 as LGHDT and CDR2 as YNNKEL (reference sequence). Germline trimming cut 0 bases from V and 4 bases from J; bases unmatched to any gene: 12. The CDR3 runs to 17 residues. CDR3 nucleotide sequence: TGTGCCAGCAGCCAAGAAGGTGCGGGAGAAGGATGGTACGAGCAGTACTTC. Protein: CASSQEGAGEGWYEQYF.

The chain is built from TRBV4-3 and TRBJ2-1; 7 bases line up with TRBD2. V was pared by 0 bases and J by 5 bases, with 10 bases of the junction left unmatched. The CDR3 consists of 17 residues. CDR1 and CDR2 (germline): LGHNA, YSLEER. The CDR3 protein is CASSQEWLAAAHNEQFF. CDR3 coding DNA: TGCGCCAGCAGCCAAGAATGGCTAGCGGCGGCCCACAATGAGCAGTTCTTC.

The chain uses TRBV28 and TRBJ1-4; TRBD1 aligns across 10 bases. Germline values: CDR1 MDHEN, CDR2 SYDVKM. Trimming cost V 3 bases and J 8 bases; bases outside gene matches: 6. The CDR3 is 15 amino acids. CDR3 nucleotide sequence: TGTGCCAGCAGTTTCCGACAGGGGGCTTGGGAAAAACTGTTTTTT. It yields the protein CASSFRQGAWEKLFF.

This clonotype was counted ten times or more. This sequence joins TRBV27 and TRBJ2-3; 8 bases agree with TRBD2. Losses at the gene ends were 11 bases for V and 4 bases for J; bases not matched to a gene: 8. There are 13 residues in the CDR3. The germline V gene encodes CDR1 MNHEY and CDR2 SMNVEV (reference sequence). CDR3 in DNA: TGTGCCGTAGTGGCGGGGGGTGCAGATACGCAGTATTTT. Translation gives CAVVAGGADTQYF.

The chain has TRBV15 and TRBJ2-1; the D gene could be TRBD1 or TRBD2 (5 bases each). V shed 2 bases and J shed 9 bases, with 14 bases lying between them. The CDR3 runs to 14 residues. In germline, CDR1 is LNHNV, CDR2 YYDKDF (reference sequence). The CDR3 nucleotides read TGTGCCACCAGCAGAACGGGGCCGCAGGGTGAGCAGTTCTTC. Translation gives CATSRTGPQGEQFF.

As to this clonotype: This may be a read error: a much more frequent sequence differs by one nucleotide. V gene TRBV10-3 combines with J gene TRBJ2-1; the D gene is possibly TRBD2 (6 bases). The CDR3 has 17 amino acids. Germline V CDR1 and CDR2: ENHRY, SYGVKD. Trimming removed 4 bases at V and 8 bases at J, with 24 bases between. CDR3 nucleotide sequence: TGTGCCATCAGTGGCTACGGAAGAGTGGGAGGTTTAGATGAGCAGTTCTTC. It encodes CAISGYGRVGGLDEQFF.

This clonotype was detected ten times or more. CDR3 residues: CASTGEAGDTEAFF. CDR3 DNA sequence: TGTGCCAGCACCGGGGAGGCGGGAGACACTGAAGCTTTCTTT. The rearrangement joins TRBV2 to TRBJ1-1; no firm D call. The CDR3 spans 14 residues. V dropped 7 bases and J dropped 3 bases, with 15 bases sitting between them. Germline V lookup: CDR1 SNHLY, CDR2 FYNNEI.

This clonotype was seen repeatedly, ten times or more. The chain is built from TRBV6-1 and TRBJ2-1; 9 bases match TRBD2. This CDR3 is built from 17 residues. CDR1 and CDR2 from the germline V gene are MNHNS and SASEGT. The junction had 8 bases not matched to a gene; V was cut back by 1 base and J by 4 bases. The CDR3 is CASSEVASGDVYNEQFF. The CDR3 nucleotides read TGTGCCAGCAGTGAAGTGGCTAGCGGGGACGTATACAATGAGCAGTTCTTC.

This clonotype was recorded many times. This rearrangement joins TRBV10-3 to TRBJ1-1, with D unresolved. This CDR3 contains 14 residues. Looked up from germline, CDR1 is ENHRY and CDR2 is SYGVKD. Trimming removed 6 bases at V and 1 base at J, with 12 bases between. CDR3 sequence reads: CAIRRNQENTEAFF. CDR3 in DNA: TGTGCCATCAGACGTAATCAGGAGAACACTGAAGCTTTCTTT.

The rearrangement joins TRBV6-5 to TRBJ2-1; no reliable D call. Germline CDR1 and CDR2: MNHEY and SVGAGI. CDR3 length: 17 residues. Between the trimmed V and J ends, which lost 0 bases and 0 bases, there was a span of 12 bases. CDR3 sequence (DNA): TGTGCCAGCAGTTACTCAGGCAGGAGAGGCTCCTACAATGAGCAGTTCTTC. It is translated as CASSYSGRRGSYNEQFF.

The V call is TRBV20-1, the J call TRBJ1-1; D gene ambiguous. The germline CDR1 and CDR2 sequences are DFQATT and SNEGSKA (reference sequence). The CDR3 covers 12 residues. Deletions cut 5 bases from V and 1 base from J, with 8 bases between. CDR3 region: CSAQPENTEAFF. The CDR3 nucleotides are TGCAGTGCTCAACCAGAGAACACTGAAGCTTTCTTT.

This chain uses TRBV5-1 with TRBJ2-2; no firm D call. The CDR3 consists of 12 residues. Germline values: CDR1 SGHRS, CDR2 YFSETQ. V lost 4 bases, J lost 7 bases, and 8 bases lay in between. CDR3 loop: CASSAALGELFF. The CDR3 bases are TGCGCCAGCAGCGCCGCCCTCGGGGAGCTGTTTTTT.

This clonotype appeared many times. The chain employs TRBV27 and TRBJ2-5; possibly TRBD2 for D (5 bases). There are 14 residues in the CDR3. V lost 6 bases and J 5 bases, leaving 16 bases between the germline ends. Looked up from germline, CDR1 is MNHEY and CDR2 is SMNVEV (reference sequence). CDR3 DNA: TGTGCCAGCAGGCGTCGGGGAACGGGTGAGACCCAGTACTTC. This translates into CASRRRGTGETQYF.

This clonotype was detected ten times or more. V gene TRBV13 combines with J gene TRBJ2-7, with 10 positions matching TRBD2. V shed 4 bases, J shed 4 bases, and the junction held 4 bases outside the gene matches. Looked up from germline, CDR1 is PRHDT and CDR2 is FYEKMQ (reference sequence). This CDR3 has 14 amino acids. The CDR3 spells CASSSGLAFYEQYF. The CDR3 nucleotides are TGTGCCAGCAGCTCGGGACTAGCGTTTTACGAGCAGTACTTC.

The J gene is TRBJ2-5, the V gene TRBV24-1; D may be TRBD2 (5 bases). The CDR3 has 14 amino acids. V lost 4 bases and J lost 5, with 13 bases in between. Germline V gene data show CDR1 as KGHDR and CDR2 as SFDVKD. Here the CDR3 reads CATSDEGTWETQYF. The DNA for the CDR3 is TGTGCCACCAGTGACGAGGGAACCTGGGAGACCCAGTACTTC.

J is TRBJ1-6 and V is TRBV6-5; D is unclear. The CDR3 runs to 14 residues. Germline CDR1 and CDR2: MNHEY and SVGAGI. V was cut by 3 bases and J by 8 bases, with 11 bases left in between. CDR3 region: CASSYDLGDSPLHF. In nucleotides, the CDR3 is TGTGCCAGCAGTTATGACCTCGGGGATTCACCCCTCCACTTT.